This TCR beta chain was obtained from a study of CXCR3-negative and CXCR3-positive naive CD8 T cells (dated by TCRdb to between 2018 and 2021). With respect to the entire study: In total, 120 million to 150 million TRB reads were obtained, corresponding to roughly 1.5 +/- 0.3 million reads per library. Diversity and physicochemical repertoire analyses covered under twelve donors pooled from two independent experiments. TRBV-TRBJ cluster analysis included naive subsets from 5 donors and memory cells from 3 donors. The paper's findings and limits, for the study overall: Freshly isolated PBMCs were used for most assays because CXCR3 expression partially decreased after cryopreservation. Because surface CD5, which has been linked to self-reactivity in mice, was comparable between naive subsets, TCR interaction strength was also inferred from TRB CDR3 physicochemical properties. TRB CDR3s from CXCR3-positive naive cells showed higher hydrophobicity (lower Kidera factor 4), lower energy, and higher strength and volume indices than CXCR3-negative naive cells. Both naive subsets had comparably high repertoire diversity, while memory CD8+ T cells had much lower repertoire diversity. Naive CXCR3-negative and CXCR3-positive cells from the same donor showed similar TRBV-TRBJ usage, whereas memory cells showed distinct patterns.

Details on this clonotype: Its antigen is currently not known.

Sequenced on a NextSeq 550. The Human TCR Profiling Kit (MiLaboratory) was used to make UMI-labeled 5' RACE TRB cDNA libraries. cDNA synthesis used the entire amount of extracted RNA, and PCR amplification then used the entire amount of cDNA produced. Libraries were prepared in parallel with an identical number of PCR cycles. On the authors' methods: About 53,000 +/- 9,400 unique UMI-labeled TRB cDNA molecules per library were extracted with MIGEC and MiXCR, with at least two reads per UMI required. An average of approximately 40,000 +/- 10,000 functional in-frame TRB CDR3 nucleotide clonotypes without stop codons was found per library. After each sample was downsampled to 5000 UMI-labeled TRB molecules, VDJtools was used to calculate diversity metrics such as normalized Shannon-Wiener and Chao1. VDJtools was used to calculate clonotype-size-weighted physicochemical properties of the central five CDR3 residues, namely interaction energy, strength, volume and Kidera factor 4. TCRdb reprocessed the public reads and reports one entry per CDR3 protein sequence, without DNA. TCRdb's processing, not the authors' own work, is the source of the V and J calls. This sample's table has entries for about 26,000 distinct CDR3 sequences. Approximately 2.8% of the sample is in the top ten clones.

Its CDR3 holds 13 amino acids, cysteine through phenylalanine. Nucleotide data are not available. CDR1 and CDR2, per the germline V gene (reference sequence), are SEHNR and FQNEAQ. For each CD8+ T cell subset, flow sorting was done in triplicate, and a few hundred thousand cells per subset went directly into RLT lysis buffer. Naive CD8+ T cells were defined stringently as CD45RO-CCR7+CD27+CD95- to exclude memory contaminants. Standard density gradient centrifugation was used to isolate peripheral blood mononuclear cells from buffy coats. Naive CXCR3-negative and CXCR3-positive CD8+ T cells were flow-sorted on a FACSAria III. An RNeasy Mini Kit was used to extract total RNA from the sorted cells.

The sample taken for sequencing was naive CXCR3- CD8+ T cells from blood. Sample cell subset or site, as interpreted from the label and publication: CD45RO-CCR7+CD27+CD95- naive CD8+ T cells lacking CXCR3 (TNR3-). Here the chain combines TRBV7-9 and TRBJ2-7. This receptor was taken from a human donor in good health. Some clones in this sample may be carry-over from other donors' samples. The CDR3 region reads CASSPGITYEQYF.